These T cell receptor beta chains were read from a single sample in a study of regulatory T cells in long-lasting Graves disease. From the multiplex PCR reads, TCRdb called clonotypes with MiXCR, one entry per CDR3 protein. Found here are 580,000 or so distinct CDR3 sequences, 16% of them singletons; the top ten hold 9.5% to 15%. These data were likewise used in another study, on T cells in Graves' hyperthyroidism and ophthalmopathy.

This material consisted of peripheral blood mononuclear cells (PBMCs), taken at new diagnosis, from a patient treated with antithyroid drugs. The origin of the receptors is a man between 18 and 29 years old with Graves disease. Both conserved end residues are part of each CDR3. D genes are given only for firm matches. Rows may omit the clone size; those that give it use once, few, many or a size class.

CDR3 DNA,CDR3 protein,V gene,D gene,J gene,clone size,CDR3 length
TGTGCCAGCAGTGTGACACCTCCTGCAACTAATGAAAAACTGTTTTTT,CASSVTPPATNEKLFF,TRBV2,NA,TRBJ1-4,few,16
TGTGCCATTAGCCGGGAACCCGGCGGAATCTACACCTTC,CAISREPGGIYTF,TRBV2,NA,TRBJ1-2,few,13
TGTGCCAGCAGCTTTTTCGGGGGCGATGGCTACACCTTC,CASSFFGGDGYTF,TRBV5-8,NA,TRBJ1-2,once,13
TGCGCCAGCAGCCTTCATCCTAGCGGCTTCTACGAGCAGTACTTC,CASSLHPSGFYEQYF,TRBV4-1,TRBD2,TRBJ2-7,few,15
TGCGCCAGCGGACCGGGACCTCAAGAGACCCAGTACTTC,CASGPGPQETQYF,TRBV5-1,NA,TRBJ2-5,NA,13
TGTGCCAGCAGTTCAGGACAGGTGAACACTGAAGCTTTCTTT,CASSSGQVNTEAFF,TRBV27,TRBD1,TRBJ1-1,many,14
TGTGCCAGCTCCAAGGGGCAGGGGATTCAGCCCCAGCATTTT,CASSKGQGIQPQHF,TRBV28,NA,TRBJ1-5,few,14
TGTGCCAGCAGCCACGGGAGCCCCACCTACAATGAGCAGTTCTTC,CASSHGSPTYNEQFF,TRBV7-6,NA,TRBJ2-1,NA,15
TGTGCCAGTGGTCACAATCAGCCCCAGCATTTT,CASGHNQPQHF,TRBV19,NA,TRBJ1-5,few,11
TGTGCCAGCAGCTTAGGGCTGGCGCGCACCGGGGAGCTGTTTTTT,CASSLGLARTGELFF,TRBV7-3,NA,TRBJ2-2,many,15
TGTGCCAGTAGTATCGAGCGGAAGCAGTTCTTC,CASSIERKQFF,TRBV19,NA,TRBJ2-1,NA,11
TGTGCCTGGAGTGTCCAGGGTTACTACGAGCAGTACTTC,CAWSVQGYYEQYF,TRBV30,NA,TRBJ2-7,many,13
TGTGCCAGCAGTTTGGGACGGGAGAAGACCTACGAGCAGTACTTC,CASSLGREKTYEQYF,TRBV27,NA,TRBJ2-7,many,15
TGCAGCGTTCGGGGCCAGTACACAGATACGCAGTATTTT,CSVRGQYTDTQYF,TRBV29-1,NA,TRBJ2-3,NA,13
TGTGCCAGCAGCTCCGGGAGTTACCTCGAAGAGACCCAGTACTTC,CASSSGSYLEETQYF,TRBV7-9,NA,TRBJ2-5,NA,15
TGTGCCAGCAGTTTAACAGGGGGCAGGTACACTGAAGCTTTCTTT,CASSLTGGRYTEAFF,TRBV2,TRBD1,TRBJ1-1,many,15
TGCAGTGCTAGCGGTGGCCATCGGCCCCAGCATTTT,CSASGGHRPQHF,TRBV20-1,NA,TRBJ1-5,few,12
TGCGCCAGCAGCTTTACCCCTGCCGGGACTAGCGGGAGGGAAAATTACGAGCAGTACTTC,CASSFTPAGTSGRENYEQYF,TRBV5-1,TRBD2,TRBJ2-7,NA,20
TGTGCCAGCCAACCGGGACTAGAGACAGATACGCAGTATTTT,CASQPGLETDTQYF,TRBV18,TRBD2,TRBJ2-3,few,14
TGTGCCAGCAGCTTAGGGCTCACGGGTTACGAGCAGTACTTC,CASSLGLTGYEQYF,TRBV11-2,NA,TRBJ2-7,many,14
TGTGCCAGCAGCGGGGCGGGAGAGAACTATGGCTACACCTTC,CASSGAGENYGYTF,TRBV9,NA,TRBJ1-2,few,14
TGTGCCAGCAGTTACGCCGGGTCAGAGCTAGACAATGAGCAGTTCTTC,CASSYAGSELDNEQFF,TRBV6-5,NA,TRBJ2-1,many,16
TGTGCCAGCAGCCGGGACAGGGCTTCTGATACGCAGTATTTT,CASSRDRASDTQYF,TRBV19,TRBD1,TRBJ2-3,few,14
TGTGCCAGCAGCATTCCAGGGAAAGAGACCCAGTACTTC,CASSIPGKETQYF,TRBV5-1,NA,TRBJ2-5,many,13
TGCAGTGCCCTTAGTCCCTATGGGGAGCAGTACTTC,CSALSPYGEQYF,TRBV20-1,NA,TRBJ2-7,once,12
TGCAGTGCTAGAGATCCTACCATGGGGGAGACCCAGTACTTC,CSARDPTMGETQYF,TRBV20-1,NA,TRBJ2-5,few,14
TGTGCCAGCAGCCGACGGCCGGGACAGGGAACAGATACGCAGTATTTT,CASSRRPGQGTDTQYF,TRBV7-3,TRBD1,TRBJ2-3,many,16
TGCAGCGTCGCGACCGGGGTGAGCACTGAAGCTTTCTTT,CSVATGVSTEAFF,TRBV29-1,NA,TRBJ1-1,many,13
TGTGCCTGGAGTTTACAGGTTATGAATGAGCAGTTCTTC,CAWSLQVMNEQFF,TRBV30,NA,TRBJ2-1,NA,13
TGCAGTGCTAGTTTGACGGATCCTAGAGATACGCAGTATTTT,CSASLTDPRDTQYF,TRBV20-1,NA,TRBJ2-3,few,14
TGTGCCAGTGGGGGCCTCACGAACACCGGGGAGCTGTTTTTT,CASGGLTNTGELFF,TRBV19,NA,TRBJ2-2,NA,14
TGCAGTGCTAGATCAGGGACAGGGTTACACGAGCAGTACTTC,CSARSGTGLHEQYF,TRBV20-1,TRBD1,TRBJ2-7,NA,14
TGTGCCAGCAGCTCGCAGCCGGGACTACGCTCCTACGAGCAGTACTTC,CASSSQPGLRSYEQYF,TRBV5-5,TRBD2,TRBJ2-7,few,16
TGCAGCGTCTACCGAATGGAGGGGGCAGAGACCCAGTACTTC,CSVYRMEGAETQYF,TRBV29-1,NA,TRBJ2-5,NA,14
TGCGCCAGCAGCGCAAACCTAGCGGGAGTTGACAATGAGCAGTTCTTC,CASSANLAGVDNEQFF,TRBV5-1,TRBD2,TRBJ2-1,few,16
TGTGCCAGCAGTGACTATTGGGCGGAGGAGCAGTACTTC,CASSDYWAEEQYF,TRBV6-1,NA,TRBJ2-7,many,13
TGTGCCAGCAGTGGACTGACAGGTAGAACTGAAGCTTTCTTT,CASSGLTGRTEAFF,TRBV25-1,NA,TRBJ1-1,many,14
TGTGCCTGGATCCCACAAGGGACGGATGAGCAGTTCTTC,CAWIPQGTDEQFF,TRBV30,NA,TRBJ2-1,many,13
TGTGCCACCTTGGGGCAGTTGAACACTGAAGCTTTCTTT,CATLGQLNTEAFF,TRBV7-9,NA,TRBJ1-1,many,13
TGTGCCAGCAGTCCCGGGAGCCCTACGCAGTATTTT,CASSPGSPTQYF,TRBV6-1,NA,TRBJ2-3,few,12
TGCGCCAGCAGCCCAGGGGTGAATGAGCAGTTCTTC,CASSPGVNEQFF,TRBV4-1,NA,TRBJ2-1,NA,12
TGTGCCAGTTGTACGGACTCGAGCTCCTACGAGCAGTACTTC,CASCTDSSSYEQYF,TRBV7-9,NA,TRBJ2-7,many,14
TGCAGTGCTAGAGATTTACAGGGTTTTGGAAACACCATATATTTT,CSARDLQGFGNTIYF,TRBV20-1,NA,TRBJ1-3,once,15
TGTGCCAGCTCACCCCTCCCTCAAAACGGTGAAGCTTTCTTT,CASSPLPQNGEAFF,TRBV18,NA,TRBJ1-1,few,14
TGCAGTACAAACAGGGGGAGGACTGAAGCTTTCTTT,CSTNRGRTEAFF,TRBV20-1,TRBD1,TRBJ1-1,many,12
TGTGCCAGCAGATTGGGGGGACAGGGGACTGGGGCCAACGTCCTGACTTTC,CASRLGGQGTGANVLTF,TRBV5-4,TRBD1,TRBJ2-6,NA,17
TGTGCCAGCAGCTTAGGGGGACCCCTCGTTATCTACGAGCAGTACTTC,CASSLGGPLVIYEQYF,TRBV11-2,NA,TRBJ2-7,few,16
TGTGCCAGTAGTACCCGACAGGCCATGGGGCCCTACAATGAGCAGTTCTTC,CASSTRQAMGPYNEQFF,TRBV19,NA,TRBJ2-1,NA,17
TGTGCCAGCAGCACGCAGGGGGGTGCGGGTGAAGCTTTCTTT,CASSTQGGAGEAFF,TRBV5-5,TRBD1,TRBJ1-1,many,14
TGTGCCAGCAGTTCAGGCCAAGAGACCCAGTACTTC,CASSSGQETQYF,TRBV12-3/TRBV12-4,NA,TRBJ2-5,many,12
TGTGCCAGCAGCGTAGGTACTTCTTTGAACACTGAAGCTTTCTTT,CASSVGTSLNTEAFF,TRBV9,NA,TRBJ1-1,few,15
TGTGCCGCCAGTGGCGGAGGCACAGATACGCAGTATTTT,CAASGGGTDTQYF,TRBV24-1,NA,TRBJ2-3,NA,13
TGTGCCAGTCAGTCATCGGCCATGAACACTGAAGCTTTCTTT,CASQSSAMNTEAFF,TRBV28,NA,TRBJ1-1,many,14
TGCGCCAGCAGCCAAGCTTGGTACCTCTATCGGAACACTGAAGCTTTCTTT,CASSQAWYLYRNTEAFF,TRBV4-1,NA,TRBJ1-1,NA,17
TGTGCCAGTGAACAGGGTGGCACTGAAGCTTTCTTT,CASEQGGTEAFF,TRBV12-3/TRBV12-4,NA,TRBJ1-1,many,12
TGTGCCATCAGGAGCGGGAGTATAGGCTACGAGCAGTACTTC,CAIRSGSIGYEQYF,TRBV10-3,TRBD2,TRBJ2-7,few,14
TGTGCCAGCAGTTCCCTGAGCGGGACCCCAGGGAGCTCCTACAATGAGCAGTTCTTC,CASSSLSGTPGSSYNEQFF,TRBV12-3/TRBV12-4,TRBD2,TRBJ2-1,many,19